These 30 T cell receptor beta chains were sequenced from one sample in a study of blood T cell repertoires in COVID-19. Assay used: immunoSEQ multiplex PCR; TCRdb lists only in-frame clones, some missing. The sample holds roughly 88,000 clones, 85% to 95% seen once. The sequenced sample was peripheral blood. The receptors derive from a woman aged 45 to 65 in a cohort sampled during active COVID-19.

The V and J genes are TRBV6-6 and TRBJ2-7, with 10 bases matching TRBD1. This CDR3 is 15 amino acids long. CDR1 is MNHNY and CDR2 is SVGAGI in the germline V gene (reference sequence). The trim removed 6 bases at V and 3 bases at J, leaving 8 bases unmatched. This CDR3 is CASSLGTGEVYEQYF. DNA for the CDR3: TGTGCCAGCAGCCTGGGGACAGGGGAGGTCTACGAGCAGTACTTC.

The chain couples TRBV28 to TRBJ1-1, with D possibly TRBD1 on 6 matching bases. CDR1 and CDR2 (germline): MDHEN, SYDVKM. The CDR3 runs 19 residues. Trimming cost V 5 bases and J 4 bases, with 29 bases left between them. The DNA for the CDR3 is TGTGCCAGCAGTACTGACAGAGGGGGTTTACCACTCATGACCACTGAAGCTTTCTTT. This gives the protein CASSTDRGGLPLMTTEAFF.

The chain couples TRBV10-3 to TRBJ1-1, with unresolved D. Germline-derived CDR1 and CDR2 are ENHRY and SYGVKD. Trimming cost V 3 bases and J 1 base, with 12 bases left between them. The CDR3 consists of 15 residues. As DNA, the CDR3 is TGTGCCATCAGTGATCAAGAGCTTACGAACACTGAAGCTTTCTTT. It encodes CAISDQELTNTEAFF.

The V call is TRBV11-2, the J call TRBJ2-7; D call uncertain. In germline, CDR1 is SGHAT, CDR2 FQNNGV. The CDR3 covers 15 residues. V lost 5 bases and J lost 0, with 14 bases in between. The CDR3 loop is CASSPLALSSYEQYF. The CDR3 bases are TGTGCCAGCAGCCCCTTAGCCTTGAGCTCCTACGAGCAGTACTTC.

The gene calls are TRBV6-5 and TRBJ1-2, with 10 bases aligning to TRBD1. The CDR3 length is 15 residues. Germline V lookup: CDR1 MNHEY, CDR2 SVGAGI. Unmatched junction bases numbered 8, after V lost 6 bases and J lost 4 bases. CDR3 in DNA: TGTGCCAGCAGACGGACGACAGGGGGCTTCTATGGCTACACCTTC. Protein sequence: CASRRTTGGFYGYTF.

This clone came up once. The chain combines TRBV5-1 with TRBJ1-2; a possible D gene is TRBD1 (6 bases). Trimming took off 5 bases at V and 8 bases at J, with 28 bases between the two ends. Germline-derived CDR1 and CDR2 are SGHRS and YFSETQ. The CDR3 is 17 residues long. In DNA, the CDR3 is TGCGCCAGCAGTTTCGGGACAAGGATTTCCGACCTGGACGGCTACACCTTC. Protein: CASSFGTRISDLDGYTF.

V and J are TRBV2 and TRBJ1-1, with 8 bases identical to TRBD1. The CDR3 contains 13 residues. The germline gives CDR1 SNHLY, CDR2 FYNNEI. The ends lost 6 bases at V and 3 bases at J; junction bases unmatched: 3. The CDR3 region is CASRTGEYTEAFF. The CDR3 DNA reads as TGTGCCAGCAGGACAGGGGAGTACACTGAAGCTTTCTTT.

This clone has just a few counts. V is TRBV11-2 and J is TRBJ1-5; 8 bases align to TRBD1. The CDR3 consists of 17 residues. The germline gives CDR1 SGHAT, CDR2 FQNNGV. The V and J ends lost 0 bases and 6 bases, in that order; junction bases with no gene match: 10. The CDR3 bases are TGTGCCAGCAGCTTAGATCGTATCACAGGGGGTGGTCAGCCCCAGCATTTT. Translated: CASSLDRITGGGQPQHF.

This chain links TRBV12-5 with TRBJ2-2, with 9 nucleotides matching TRBD1. This CDR3 region has 15 residues. J was trimmed by 5 bases and V by 6 bases; bases with no gene match: 7. Germline CDR1 is LGHNT and CDR2 is FRNRAP. The CDR3 DNA sequence: TGTGCTAGTGGATCGGGACAGGGACCAACCGGGGAGCTGTTTTTT. Protein product: CASGSGQGPTGELFF.

As regards this clone: One end of the junction fails to match germline, which may point to a read error. The chain couples TRBV6-6 to TRBJ2-3, with D possibly matching TRBD1 (6 bases). In germline, CDR1 is MNHNY, CDR2 SVGAGI (reference sequence). CDR3 size: 12 residues. The CDR3 reads CSCGGHPDTQYF. CDR3 bases: TGCTCGTGTGGGGGCCACCCAGATACGCAGTATTTT.

A few counts support this clone. This chain connects TRBV11-3 to TRBJ1-6; 7 bases line up with TRBD1. The ends lost 5 bases at V and 7 bases at J; junction bases unmatched: 5. Germline V lookup: CDR1 SGHNT, CDR2 YENEEA. The CDR3 loop spans 14 amino acids. This CDR3 reads CASSHGTANSPLHF. The CDR3, as DNA: TGTGCCAGCAGCCATGGGACAGCCAATTCACCCCTCCACTTT.

This chain connects TRBV10-3 to TRBJ2-5; D is undetermined. Germline-derived CDR1 and CDR2 are ENHRY and SYGVKD. The CDR3 loop spans 11 amino acids. V dropped 2 bases and J dropped 5 bases, with 3 bases sitting between them. DNA for the CDR3: TGTGCCATCAGTGAGGAGGAGACCCAGTACTTC. It yields the protein CAISEEETQYF.

The rearrangement joins TRBV5-1 to TRBJ2-5; 9 positions agree with TRBD1. Germline CDR1 and CDR2: SGHRS and YFSETQ. Germline trimming cut 4 bases from V and 2 bases from J; bases unmatched to any gene: 6. The CDR3 length is 15 residues. CDR3 nucleotide sequence: TGCGCCAGCAGCGAGCGGACAGGGGTACAAGAGACCCAGTACTTC. Its protein product is CASSERTGVQETQYF.

The rearrangement joins TRBV5-1 to TRBJ2-5, with TRBD1 identical over 9 bases. J gave up 5 bases and V 0 bases, and 5 bases lay outside the gene matches. This CDR3 spans 15 amino acids. The germline V gene has CDR1 SGHRS and CDR2 YFSETQ. The CDR3 DNA is TGCGCCAGCAGCTTGGTCGGGACAGGGACGGAGACCCAGTACTTC. Translation: CASSLVGTGTETQYF.

The gene calls are TRBV29-1 and TRBJ1-2; TRBD1 aligns across 8 bases. The CDR3 extends over 15 amino acids. Trimming took 3 bases from V and 4 from J; bases not matched to a gene: 10. Germline V lookup: CDR1 SQVTM, CDR2 ANQGSEA. CDR3 bases: TGCAGCGTTGACGGACAGGGTTTCTCCCTCTATGGCTACACCTTC. Translating it yields CSVDGQGFSLYGYTF.

The chain recombines TRBV7-9 with TRBJ2-6; D may be TRBD1 (6 bases). The CDR3 is made up of 16 amino acids. Trimming removed 5 bases from V and 2 bases from J, with 13 bases in between. Per germline, CDR1 SEHNR and CDR2 FQNEAQ (reference sequence). The CDR3 sequence is CASSIQGTPGANVLTF. CDR3 nucleotide sequence: TGTGCCAGCAGCATACAGGGTACTCCTGGGGCCAACGTCCTGACTTTC.

The CDR3: CASSLVASDTGELFF. The DNA of the CDR3 is TGCGCCAGCAGCTTGGTAGCCTCAGACACCGGGGAGCTGTTTTTT. V gene TRBV5-1 combines with J gene TRBJ2-2; D is unresolved. This CDR3 is built from 15 residues. V lost 0 bases and J lost 3, with 9 bases in between. Germline-derived CDR1 and CDR2 are SGHRS and YFSETQ.

This chain uses TRBV30 with TRBJ2-7; perhaps TRBD2 as D (6 bases). The germline CDR1 and CDR2 sequences are GTSNPN and SVGIG (reference sequence). CDR3 size: 14 residues. Deletions cut 5 bases from V and 0 bases from J, with 14 bases between. As DNA, the CDR3 is TGTGCCTGGGCGAGGAAGGGACTCTCCTACGAGCAGTACTTC. Translating gives CAWARKGLSYEQYF.

The chain has TRBV5-1 and TRBJ1-6, with 9 bases aligning to TRBD1. The V and J ends lost 0 bases and 3 bases, in that order; junction bases with no gene match: 4. This CDR3 contains 17 residues. The germline V gene encodes CDR1 SGHRS and CDR2 YFSETQ. CDR3 sequence reads: CASSLALDRGYNSPLHF. The CDR3 DNA reads as TGCGCCAGCAGCTTGGCCTTGGACAGGGGCTATAATTCACCCCTCCACTTT.

Here the CDR3 reads CASKLEGVSNQPQHF. The DNA of the CDR3 is TGTGCCAGTAAGCTCGAGGGGGTTAGCAATCAGCCCCAGCATTTT. The chain is built from TRBV19 and TRBJ1-5, with D perhaps TRBD1 (6 bases). The V gene lost 7 bases and the J gene lost 0 bases, with 13 bases spanning the gap. Germline CDR1 and CDR2: LNHDA and SQIVND (reference sequence). This CDR3 is 15 amino acids long.

The chain couples TRBV5-1 to TRBJ2-1; no clear D. Germline assignment: CDR1 SGHRS and CDR2 YFSETQ. The CDR3 is 13 residues long. V was shortened by 2 bases and J by 8 bases, with 11 bases between the two germline ends. This CDR3 is CASSFVSSYEQFF. The CDR3 DNA sequence: TGCGCCAGCAGCTTCGTGTCCTCCTATGAGCAGTTCTTC.

The chain joins TRBV6-1 to TRBJ1-2; D gene unclear. There are 14 residues in the CDR3. Trimming stripped 1 base from V and 8 bases from J, with 14 bases between. CDR1 and CDR2 (germline): MNHNS, SASEGT. CDR3: CASSEVLAPGGYTF. CDR3 bases: TGTGCCAGCAGTGAAGTTCTCGCACCGGGAGGCTACACCTTC.

The V call is TRBV27, the J call TRBJ2-7; 8 bases are shared with TRBD2. Germline trimming cut 6 bases from V and 4 bases from J; bases unmatched to any gene: 8. The CDR3 is made up of 14 amino acids. Germline V gives CDR1 MNHEY, CDR2 SMNVEV (reference sequence). The CDR3 sequence: CASRRLATFYEQYF. In DNA, the CDR3 is TGTGCCAGCAGGCGACTAGCGACCTTTTACGAGCAGTACTTC.

The chain combines TRBV5-4 with TRBJ1-2; 8 positions match TRBD1. Trimming removed 0 bases from V and 7 bases from J; junction bases left unmatched: 8. Germline V gene sequence: CDR1 SGHNT, CDR2 YYREEE (reference sequence). The CDR3 extends over 15 amino acids. This chain's CDR3 is CASSLVRQGASGYTF. The CDR3 DNA sequence: TGTGCCAGCAGCTTGGTTAGGCAGGGGGCGAGTGGCTACACCTTC. The whole variable domain, remainder taken from reference TRBV5-4 and TRBJ1-2, is ETGVTQSPTHLIKTRGQQVTLRCSSQSGHNTVSWYQQALGQGPQFIFQYYREEENGRGNFPPRFSGLQFPNYSSELNVNALELDDSALYLCASSLVRQGASGYTFGSGTRLTVV.

The count of this clone is one. V usage is TRBV7-9 and J usage is TRBJ2-5; the D is unclear. The CDR3 consists of 15 residues. V lost 3 bases and J 2 bases, leaving 13 bases between the germline ends. CDR1 and CDR2 (germline): SEHNR, FQNEAQ (reference sequence). CDR3 DNA sequence: TGTGCCAGCAGCTTTGCCTGGGCAGGACAAGAGACCCAGTACTTC. Its protein product is CASSFAWAGQETQYF. The full variable domain, in which reference TRBV7-9 and TRBJ2-5 provide the parts outside the CDR3, is DTGVSQNPRHKITKRGQNVTFRCDPISEHNRLYWYRQTLGQGPEFLTYFQNEAQLEKSRLLSDRFSAERPKGSFSTLEIQRTEQGDSAMYLCASSFAWAGQETQYFGPGTRLLVL.

This chain connects TRBV23-1 to TRBJ2-2, with D unresolved. TRBV23-1 is placed among ORFs of uncertain function. This CDR3 region has 15 residues. V lost 4 bases and J 3 bases, leaving 12 bases between the germline ends. CDR3 in amino acids: CASSPWNRHTGELFF. The CDR3 bases are TGCGCCAGCAGTCCGTGGAACAGACACACCGGGGAGCTGTTTTTT.

V gene TRBV19 combines with J gene TRBJ2-3, with 9 bases matching TRBD2. The CDR3 extends over 16 amino acids. J gave up 2 bases and V 1 base, and 4 bases lay outside the gene matches. The germline V gene encodes CDR1 LNHDA and CDR2 SQIVND (reference sequence). The DNA of the CDR3 is TGTGCCAGTAGTATAGGGGGGGGACTAGCCACAGATACGCAGTATTTT. Residues: CASSIGGGLATDTQYF.

The chain combines TRBV10-2 with TRBJ2-7, with 11 bases fitting TRBD2. The V and J ends lost 6 bases and 4 bases, in that order; junction bases with no gene match: 5. Germline values: CDR1 WSHSY, CDR2 SAAADI. There are 14 residues in the CDR3. The CDR3 nucleotides read TGCGCCAGCAGGATTAGCGGGAGGGCTTACGAGCAGTACTTC. Amino acids: CASRISGRAYEQYF.

This chain connects TRBV19 to TRBJ1-5; no clear D. Trimming stripped 3 bases from V and 6 bases from J, with 12 bases between. Germline CDR1 and CDR2: LNHDA and SQIVND (reference sequence). CDR3 length: 14 amino acids. As DNA, the CDR3 is TGTGCCAGTAGTATGTGGCAGGACTCTCAGCCCCAGCATTTT. Amino acids: CASSMWQDSQPQHF.

This chain joins TRBV6-5 and TRBJ2-1; 8 positions match TRBD1. The J segment lost 12 bases and the V segment lost 5 bases, leaving 9 bases of the junction unmatched. There are 13 residues in the CDR3. Germline-derived CDR1 and CDR2 are MNHEY and SVGAGI. The CDR3 DNA sequence: TGTGCCAGCAGTACGGAACAGGGGGACTGGCAGTTCTTC. Residues: CASSTEQGDWQFF.